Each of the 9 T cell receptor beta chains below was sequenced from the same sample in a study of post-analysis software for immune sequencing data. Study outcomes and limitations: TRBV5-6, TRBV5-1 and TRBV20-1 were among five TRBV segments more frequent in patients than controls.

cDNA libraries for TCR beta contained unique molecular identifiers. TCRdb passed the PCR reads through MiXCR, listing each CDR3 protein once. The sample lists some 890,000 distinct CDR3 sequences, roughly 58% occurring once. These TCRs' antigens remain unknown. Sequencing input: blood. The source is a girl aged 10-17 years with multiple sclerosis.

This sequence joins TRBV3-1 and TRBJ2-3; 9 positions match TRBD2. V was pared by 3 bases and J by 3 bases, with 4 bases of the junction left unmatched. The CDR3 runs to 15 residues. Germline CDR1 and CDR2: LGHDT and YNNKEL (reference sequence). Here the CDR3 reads CASSHAGGSTDTQYF. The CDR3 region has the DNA TGTGCCAGCAGCCACGCGGGAGGGAGTACAGATACGCAGTATTTT.

In DNA form, the CDR3 reads TGTGCCAGCAGTGTAGTGGGGGGCGCAGCCCAGCATTTT. This codes for CASSVVGGAAQHF. V usage is TRBV6-1 and J usage is TRBJ1-5; TRBD1 is a possible D gene (6 bases). The length of the CDR3 is 13 residues. The V gene lost 4 bases and the J gene lost 11 bases, with 15 bases spanning the gap. CDR1 MNHNS and CDR2 SASEGT come from the germline V gene.

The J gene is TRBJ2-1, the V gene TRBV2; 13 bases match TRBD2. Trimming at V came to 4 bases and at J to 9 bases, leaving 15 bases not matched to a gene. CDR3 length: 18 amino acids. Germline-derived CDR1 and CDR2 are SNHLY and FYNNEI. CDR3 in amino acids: CASSGGTSGVLGPGEQFF. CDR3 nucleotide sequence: TGTGCCAGCAGTGGGGGGACTAGCGGGGTTCTCGGGCCTGGTGAGCAGTTCTTC.

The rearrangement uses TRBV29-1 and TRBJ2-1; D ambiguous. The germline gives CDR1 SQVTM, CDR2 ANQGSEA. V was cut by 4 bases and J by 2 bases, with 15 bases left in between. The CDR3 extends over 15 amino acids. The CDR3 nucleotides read TGCAGCGTTGGACCTATGGCGGCACCCTACAATGAGCAGTTCTTC. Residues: CSVGPMAAPYNEQFF.

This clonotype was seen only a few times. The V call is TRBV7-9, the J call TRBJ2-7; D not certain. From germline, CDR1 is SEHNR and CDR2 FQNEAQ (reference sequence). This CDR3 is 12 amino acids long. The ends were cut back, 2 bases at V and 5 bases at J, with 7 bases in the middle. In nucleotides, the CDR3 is TGTGCCAGCAGCTTATGGGTCCACGAGCAGTACTTC. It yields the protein CASSLWVHEQYF.

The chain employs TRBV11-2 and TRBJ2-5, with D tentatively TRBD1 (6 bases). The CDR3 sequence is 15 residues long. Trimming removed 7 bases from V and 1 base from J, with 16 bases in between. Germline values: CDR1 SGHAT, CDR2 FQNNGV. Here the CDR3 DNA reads TGTGCCAGCAACACAGGGTCCGGGGCCCAAGAGACCCAGTACTTC. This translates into CASNTGSGAQETQYF.

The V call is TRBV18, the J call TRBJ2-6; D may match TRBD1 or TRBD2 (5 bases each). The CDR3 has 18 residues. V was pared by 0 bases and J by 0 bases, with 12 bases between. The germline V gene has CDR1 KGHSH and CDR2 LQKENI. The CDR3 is CASSPPKGTSSGANVLTF. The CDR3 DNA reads TGTGCCAGCTCACCACCGAAGGGGACCAGCTCTGGGGCCAACGTCCTGACTTTC.

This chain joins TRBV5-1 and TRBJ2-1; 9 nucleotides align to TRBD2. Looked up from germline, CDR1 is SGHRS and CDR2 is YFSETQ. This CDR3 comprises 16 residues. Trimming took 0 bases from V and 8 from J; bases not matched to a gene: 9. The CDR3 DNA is TGCGCCAGCAGCTTGGCCCCGGGACTAGCAGGCCATGAGCAGTTCTTC. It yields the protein CASSLAPGLAGHEQFF.

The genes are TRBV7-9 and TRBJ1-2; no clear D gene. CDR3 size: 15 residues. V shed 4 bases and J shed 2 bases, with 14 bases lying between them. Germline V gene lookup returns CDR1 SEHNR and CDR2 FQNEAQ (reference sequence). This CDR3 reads CASSSSLVFNYGYTF. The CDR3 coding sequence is TGTGCCAGCAGCTCCTCTCTGGTTTTCAACTATGGCTACACCTTC.